This TCR beta chain was obtained from a study of blood T cell repertoires in COVID-19. Trimming took 5 bases from V and 1 from J, leaving 14 bases between them. This CDR3 spans 15 amino acids. Per the germline V gene, CDR1 is SGHTA and CDR2 is FQGNSA. Using immunoSEQ multiplex PCR, the repertoire was profiled, and TCRdb retains in-frame clones only, with some absent. The sample contains around 71,000 clones, more than 60% of which appear only once. This sequence was found in a woman at least 80 years old with active or convalescent COVID-19. The chain recombines TRBV7-2 with TRBJ1-1, with a possible D match to TRBD1 (6 bases). Sample: peripheral blood. DNA of the CDR3: TGTGCCAGCAGCCGCCCAGGACAGACGAACACTGAAGCTTTCTTT. Encoded protein: CASSRPGQTNTEAFF. Full variable domain (rest looked up from reference TRBV7-2 and TRBJ1-1): GAGVSQSPSNKVTEKGKDVELRCDPISGHTALYWYRQSLGQGLEFLIYFQGNSAPDKSGLPSDRFSAERTGGSVSTLTIQRTQQEDSAVYLCASSRPGQTNTEAFFGQGTRLTVV.